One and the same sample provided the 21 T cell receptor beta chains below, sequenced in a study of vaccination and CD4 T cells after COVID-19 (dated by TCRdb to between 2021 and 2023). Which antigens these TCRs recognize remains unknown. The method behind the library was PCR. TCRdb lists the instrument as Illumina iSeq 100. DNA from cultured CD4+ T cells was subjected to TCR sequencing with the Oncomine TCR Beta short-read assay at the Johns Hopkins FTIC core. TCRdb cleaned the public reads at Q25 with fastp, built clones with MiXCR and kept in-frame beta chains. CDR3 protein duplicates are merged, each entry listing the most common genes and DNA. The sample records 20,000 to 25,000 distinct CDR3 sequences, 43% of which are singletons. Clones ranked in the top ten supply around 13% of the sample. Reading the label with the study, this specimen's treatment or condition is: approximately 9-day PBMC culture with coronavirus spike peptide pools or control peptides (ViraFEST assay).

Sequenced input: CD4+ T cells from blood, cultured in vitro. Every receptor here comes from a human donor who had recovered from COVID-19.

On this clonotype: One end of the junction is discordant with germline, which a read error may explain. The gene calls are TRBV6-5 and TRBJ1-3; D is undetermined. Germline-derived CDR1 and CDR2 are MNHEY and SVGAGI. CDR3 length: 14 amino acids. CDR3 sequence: CASSHSGSGNTIYF. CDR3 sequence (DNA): TGTGCCAGCAGTCACTCTGGCTCTGGAAACACCATATATTTT.

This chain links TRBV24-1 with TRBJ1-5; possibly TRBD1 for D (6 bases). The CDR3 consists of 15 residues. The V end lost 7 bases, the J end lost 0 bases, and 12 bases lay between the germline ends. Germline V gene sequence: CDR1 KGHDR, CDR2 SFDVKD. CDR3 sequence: CATSAGGLSNQPQHF. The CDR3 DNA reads TGTGCCACCAGCGCGGGGGGCCTTAGCAATCAGCCCCAGCATTTT.

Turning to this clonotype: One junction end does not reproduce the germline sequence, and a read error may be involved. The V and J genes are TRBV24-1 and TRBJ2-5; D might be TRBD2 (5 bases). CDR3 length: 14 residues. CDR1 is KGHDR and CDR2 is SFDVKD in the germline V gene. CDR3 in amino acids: CATRGTGRRETQHF. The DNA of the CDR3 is TGTGCCACCAGGGGAACGGGCAGAAGGGAGACCCAGCACTTC.

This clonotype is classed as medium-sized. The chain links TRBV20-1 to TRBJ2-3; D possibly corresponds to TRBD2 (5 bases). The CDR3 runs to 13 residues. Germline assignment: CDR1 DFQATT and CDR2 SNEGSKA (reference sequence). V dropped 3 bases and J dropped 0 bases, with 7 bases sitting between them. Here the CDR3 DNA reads TGCAGTGCTAGCCGGACTAGCACAGATACGCAGTATTTT. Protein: CSASRTSTDTQYF.

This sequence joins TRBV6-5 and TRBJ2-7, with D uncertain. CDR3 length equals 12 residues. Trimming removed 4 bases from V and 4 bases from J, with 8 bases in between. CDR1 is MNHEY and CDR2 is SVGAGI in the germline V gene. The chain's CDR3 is CASSCMWYEQYF. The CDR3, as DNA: TGTGCCAGCAGTTGCATGTGGTACGAGCAGTACTTC.

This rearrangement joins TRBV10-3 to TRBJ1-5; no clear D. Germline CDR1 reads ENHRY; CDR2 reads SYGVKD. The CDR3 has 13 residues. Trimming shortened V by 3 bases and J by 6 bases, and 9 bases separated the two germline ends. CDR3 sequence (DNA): TGTGCCATCAGTGACGGGGTCAGTCAGCCCCAGCATTTT. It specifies CAISDGVSQPQHF.

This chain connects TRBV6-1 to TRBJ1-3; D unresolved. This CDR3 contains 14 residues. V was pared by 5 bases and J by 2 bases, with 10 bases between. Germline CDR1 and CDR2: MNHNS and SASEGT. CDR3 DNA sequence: TGTGCCAGCAGTATGTCAGGAGCTGGAAACACCATATATTTT. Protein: CASSMSGAGNTIYF.

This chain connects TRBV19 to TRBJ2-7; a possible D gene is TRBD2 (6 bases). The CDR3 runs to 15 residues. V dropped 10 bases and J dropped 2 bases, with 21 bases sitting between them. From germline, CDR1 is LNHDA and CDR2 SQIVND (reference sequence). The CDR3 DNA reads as TGTGCCACCTCCCCCCGGGACTTACTGACCTACGAGCAGTACTTC. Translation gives CATSPRDLLTYEQYF.

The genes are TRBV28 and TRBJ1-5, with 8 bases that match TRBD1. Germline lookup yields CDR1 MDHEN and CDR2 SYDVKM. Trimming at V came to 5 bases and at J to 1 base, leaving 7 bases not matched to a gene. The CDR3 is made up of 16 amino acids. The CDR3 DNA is TGTGCCAGCAGTCGAACAGGGGGTCCCAGCAATCAGCCCCAGCATTTT. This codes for CASSRTGGPSNQPQHF.

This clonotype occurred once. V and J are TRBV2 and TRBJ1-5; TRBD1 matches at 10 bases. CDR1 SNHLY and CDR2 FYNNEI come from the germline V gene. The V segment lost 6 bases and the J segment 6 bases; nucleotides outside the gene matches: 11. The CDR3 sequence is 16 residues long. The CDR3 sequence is CASSALSGTGVQPQHF. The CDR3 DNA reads TGTGCCAGCAGCGCTCTATCCGGGACAGGGGTTCAGCCCCAGCATTTT. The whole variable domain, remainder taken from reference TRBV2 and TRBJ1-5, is EPEVTQTPSHQVTQMGQEVILRCVPISNHLYFYWYRQILGQKVEFLVSFYNNEISEKSEIFDDQFSVERPDGSNFTLKIRSTKLEDSAMYFCASSALSGTGVQPQHFGDGTRLSIL.

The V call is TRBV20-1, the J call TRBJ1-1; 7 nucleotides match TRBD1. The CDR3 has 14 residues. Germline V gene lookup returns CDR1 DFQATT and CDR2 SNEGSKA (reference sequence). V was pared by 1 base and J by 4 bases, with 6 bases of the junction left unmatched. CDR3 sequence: CSARAGQAGTEAFF. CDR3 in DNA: TGCAGTGCTAGAGCCGGACAGGCTGGCACTGAAGCTTTCTTT.

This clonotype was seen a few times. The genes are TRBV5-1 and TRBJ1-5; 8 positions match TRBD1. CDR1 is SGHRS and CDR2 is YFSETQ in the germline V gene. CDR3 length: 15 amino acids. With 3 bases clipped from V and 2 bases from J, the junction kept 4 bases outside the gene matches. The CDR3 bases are TGCGCCAGCAGCTGGACGACAGGGGGCAATCAGCCCCAGCATTTT. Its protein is CASSWTTGGNQPQHF.

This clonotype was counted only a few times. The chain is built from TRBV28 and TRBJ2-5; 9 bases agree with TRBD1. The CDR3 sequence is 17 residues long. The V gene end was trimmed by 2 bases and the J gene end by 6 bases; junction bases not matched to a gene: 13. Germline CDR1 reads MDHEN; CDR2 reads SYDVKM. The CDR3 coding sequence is TGTGCCAGCAGTTTAGCCCGCGCGGGACAGGGAGGTCAGACCCAGTACTTC. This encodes CASSLARAGQGGQTQYF.

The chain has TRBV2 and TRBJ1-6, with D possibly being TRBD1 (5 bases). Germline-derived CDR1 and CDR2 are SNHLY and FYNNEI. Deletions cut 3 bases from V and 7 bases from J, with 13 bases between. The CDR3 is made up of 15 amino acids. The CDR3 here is CASSDFGDSNSPLHF. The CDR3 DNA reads TGTGCCAGCAGTGATTTTGGGGACTCCAATTCACCCCTCCACTTT.

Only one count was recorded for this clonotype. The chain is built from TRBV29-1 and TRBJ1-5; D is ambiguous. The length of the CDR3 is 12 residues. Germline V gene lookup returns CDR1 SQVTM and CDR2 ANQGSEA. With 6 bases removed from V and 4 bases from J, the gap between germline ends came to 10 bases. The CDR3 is CSVKTENQPQHF. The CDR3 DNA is TGCAGCGTCAAGACGGAGAATCAGCCCCAGCATTTT.

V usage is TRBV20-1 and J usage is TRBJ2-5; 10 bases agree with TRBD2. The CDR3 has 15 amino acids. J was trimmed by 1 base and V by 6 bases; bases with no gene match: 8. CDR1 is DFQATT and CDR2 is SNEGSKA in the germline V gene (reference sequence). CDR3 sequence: CSARKRGGLQETQYF. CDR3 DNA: TGCAGTGCGAGAAAGCGGGGGGGCCTCCAAGAGACCCAGTACTTC.

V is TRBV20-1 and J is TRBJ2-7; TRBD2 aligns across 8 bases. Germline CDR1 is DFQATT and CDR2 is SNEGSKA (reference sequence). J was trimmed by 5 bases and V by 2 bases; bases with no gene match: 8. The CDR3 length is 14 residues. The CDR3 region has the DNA TGCAGTGCTAGAAGGCCGGGAGGGTTTAACGAGCAGTACTTC. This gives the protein CSARRPGGFNEQYF.

CDR3 protein: CASSHRGGSNQPQHF. The CDR3 nucleotides read TGTGCCAGCAGTCACAGGGGCGGAAGCAATCAGCCCCAGCATTTT. J is TRBJ1-5 and V is TRBV12-3 or TRBV12-4; TRBD1 matches at 7 bases. The V segment lost 5 bases and the J segment 1 base; nucleotides outside the gene matches: 5. The CDR3 runs 15 residues.

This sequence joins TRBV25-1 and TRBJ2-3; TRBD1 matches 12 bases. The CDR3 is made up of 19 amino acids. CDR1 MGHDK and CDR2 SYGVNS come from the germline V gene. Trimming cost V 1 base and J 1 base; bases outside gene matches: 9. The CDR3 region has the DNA TGTGCCAGCAGTGAATTAGGGACAGGGGGCCTAGCGGGCACAGATACGCAGTATTTT. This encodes CASSELGTGGLAGTDTQYF.

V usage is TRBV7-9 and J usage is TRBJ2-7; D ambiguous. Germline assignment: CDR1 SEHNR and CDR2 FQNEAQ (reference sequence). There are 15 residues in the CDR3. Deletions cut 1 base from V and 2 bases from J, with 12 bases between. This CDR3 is CASSLGETSTYEQYF. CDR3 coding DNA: TGTGCCAGCAGCTTAGGTGAAACCTCCACCTACGAGCAGTACTTC.

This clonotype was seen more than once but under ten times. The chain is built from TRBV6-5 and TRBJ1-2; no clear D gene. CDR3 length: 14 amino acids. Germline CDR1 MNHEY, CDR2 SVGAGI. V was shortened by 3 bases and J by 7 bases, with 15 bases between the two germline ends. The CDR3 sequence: CASSYGLAGSGYTF. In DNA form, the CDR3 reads TGTGCCAGCAGTTATGGGTTGGCAGGCAGTGGCTACACCTTC.